These 9 T cell receptor beta chains came from one sample sequenced in a study of PD-1 blockade in mismatch repair-deficient tumors. Generated by immunoSEQ multiplex PCR, the TCRdb table keeps only in-frame clones and is missing some. The sample has some 100,000 clones, under 90% seen once; the top ten hold about 6.3%. Sequenced material: peripheral blood, taken 36 weeks after starting pembrolizumab. Receptors originate from an adult with mismatch repair-deficient cancer.

The genes are TRBV9 and TRBJ1-2, with D possibly matching TRBD1 (6 bases). CDR1 is SGDLS and CDR2 is YYNGEE in the germline V gene. The CDR3 extends over 16 amino acids. Trimming left V 2 bases short and J 1 base short, with 15 bases between. Here the CDR3 DNA reads TGTGCCAGCAGCGTCGCTCCGGGACAAATTAACTATGGCTACACCTTC. Its protein is CASSVAPGQINYGYTF.

The gene calls are TRBV6-6 and TRBJ2-1; no firm D call. Looked up from germline, CDR1 is MNHNY and CDR2 is SVGAGI (reference sequence). The CDR3 consists of 11 residues. Trimming removed 6 bases from V and 5 bases from J, with 5 bases in between. The CDR3 DNA follows: TGTGCCAGCAGGAGTAACAATGAGCAGTTCTTC. As protein: CASRSNNEQFF.

The sample holds many counts of this clone. This specimen includes other DNA sequences encoding the same CDR3. The chain carries TRBV28 and TRBJ2-5; 7 bases are a match to TRBD1. CDR1 is MDHEN, CDR2 SYDVKM, per germline. J lost 4 bases, V lost 6 bases, and 8 bases had no gene match. The CDR3 consists of 14 residues. This chain's CDR3 is CASSRPTGAETQYF. CDR3 sequence (DNA): TGTGCCAGCAGCCGACCAACAGGGGCAGAGACCCAGTACTTC.

The chain carries TRBV7-3 and TRBJ2-2, with D perhaps given as TRBD1 or TRBD2 (5 bases each). Germline V gives CDR1 SGHTA, CDR2 FQGTGA. CDR3 length: 13 residues. Trimming pared 5 bases from V and 5 bases from J, leaving 9 bases between. CDR3 amino acids: CASSPEGTGELFF. CDR3 sequence (DNA): TGTGCCAGCAGCCCAGAGGGGACCGGGGAGCTGTTTTTT. The full variable domain, in which reference TRBV7-3 and TRBJ2-2 provide the parts outside the CDR3, is GAGVSQTPSNKVTEKGKYVELRCDPISGHTALYWYRQSLGQGPEFLIYFQGTGAADDSGLPNDRFFAVRPEGSVSTLKIQRTERGDSAVYLCASSPEGTGELFFGEGSRLTVL.

J is TRBJ2-2 and V is TRBV10-3; 7 bases fit TRBD1. CDR1 is ENHRY and CDR2 is SYGVKD in the germline V gene. V shed 4 bases, J shed 7 bases, and the junction held 9 bases outside the gene matches. The CDR3 spans 15 residues. Here the CDR3 DNA reads TGTGCCATCAGTGGGGCCGACAGGGTTGGCGGGGAGCTGTTTTTT. The encoded protein is CAISGADRVGGELFF.

J is TRBJ1-5 and V is TRBV30; TRBD1 matches at 9 bases. There are 13 residues in the CDR3. CDR1 is GTSNPN and CDR2 is SVGIG in the germline V gene (reference sequence). The ends lost 4 bases at V and 4 bases at J; junction bases unmatched: 2. The CDR3 region has the DNA TGTGCCTGGACCGGACAGGGGAATCAGCCCCAGCATTTT. Encoded protein: CAWTGQGNQPQHF.

The table lists this clone with a few counts. This chain connects TRBV6-5 to TRBJ2-7; tentative D call: TRBD1 (5 bases). CDR1 is MNHEY and CDR2 is SVGAGI in the germline V gene. The CDR3 is made up of 13 amino acids. The CDR3 loop reads CATLQGNGYEQYF. In DNA form, the CDR3 reads TGTGCTACCCTTCAGGGAAACGGCTACGAGCAGTACTTC.

This clone appeared once. The rearrangement joins TRBV30 to TRBJ2-7; 12 bases line up with TRBD2. Unmatched junction bases numbered 3, after V lost 5 bases and J lost 1 base. The CDR3 is made up of 14 amino acids. From germline, CDR1 is GTSNPN and CDR2 SVGIG (reference sequence). The CDR3 nucleotides are TGTGCCTGGTCTACTAGCGGGGGGTCCTACGAGCAGTACTTC. Translated, it gives CAWSTSGGSYEQYF. The entire variable domain, with the rest obtained from reference TRBV30 and TRBJ2-7, is as follows: SQTIHQWPATLVQPVGSPLSLECTVEGTSNPNLYWYRQAAGRGLQLLFYSVGIGQISSEVPQNLSASRPQDRQFILSSKKLLLSDSGFYLCAWSTSGGSYEQYFGPGTRLTVT.

The V call is TRBV25-1, the J call TRBJ1-4; D not resolved. Trimming stripped 2 bases from V and 12 bases from J, with 25 bases between. The CDR3 is made up of 17 amino acids. The germline gives CDR1 MGHDK, CDR2 SYGVNS. The DNA of the CDR3 is TGTGCCAGCAGTGAAATCCCCCCAGGAGCGACCGGTCATCAACTGTTTTTT. It specifies CASSEIPPGATGHQLFF.